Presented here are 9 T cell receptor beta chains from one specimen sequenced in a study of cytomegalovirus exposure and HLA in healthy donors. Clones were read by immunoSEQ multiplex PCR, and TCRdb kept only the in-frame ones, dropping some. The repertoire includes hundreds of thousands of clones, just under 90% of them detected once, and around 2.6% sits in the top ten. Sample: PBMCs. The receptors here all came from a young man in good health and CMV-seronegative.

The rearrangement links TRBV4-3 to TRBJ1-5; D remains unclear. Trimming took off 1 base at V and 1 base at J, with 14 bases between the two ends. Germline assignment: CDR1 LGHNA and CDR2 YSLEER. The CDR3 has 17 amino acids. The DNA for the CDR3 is TGCGCCAGCAGCCAAGGCATCGCGTCGGGAAGCAATCAGCCCCAGCATTTT. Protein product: CASSQGIASGSNQPQHF.

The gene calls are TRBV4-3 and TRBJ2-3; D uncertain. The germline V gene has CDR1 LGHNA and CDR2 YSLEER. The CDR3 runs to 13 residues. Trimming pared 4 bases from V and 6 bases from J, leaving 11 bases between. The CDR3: CASSPATEDTQYF. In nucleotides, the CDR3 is TGCGCCAGCAGCCCAGCGACGGAGGATACGCAGTATTTT.

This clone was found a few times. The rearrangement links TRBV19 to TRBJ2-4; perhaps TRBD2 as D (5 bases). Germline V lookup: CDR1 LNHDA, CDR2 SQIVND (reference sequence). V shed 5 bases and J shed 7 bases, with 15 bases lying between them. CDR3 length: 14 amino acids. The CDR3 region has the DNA TGTGCCAGTAGTCTCGAGGGCTCATGGAACATTCAGTACTTC. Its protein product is CASSLEGSWNIQYF.

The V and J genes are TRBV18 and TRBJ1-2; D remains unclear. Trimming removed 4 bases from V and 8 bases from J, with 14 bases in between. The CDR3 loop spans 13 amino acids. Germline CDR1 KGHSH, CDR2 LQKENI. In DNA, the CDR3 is TGTGCCAGCTCACTCAACGAGGGAAGCGGCTACACCTTC. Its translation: CASSLNEGSGYTF. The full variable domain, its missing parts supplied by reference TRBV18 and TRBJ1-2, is NAGVMQNPRHLVRRRGQEARLRCSPMKGHSHVYWYRQLPEEGLKFMVYLQKENIIDESGMPKERFSAEFPKEGPSILRIQQVVRGDSAAYFCASSLNEGSGYTFGSGTRLTVV.

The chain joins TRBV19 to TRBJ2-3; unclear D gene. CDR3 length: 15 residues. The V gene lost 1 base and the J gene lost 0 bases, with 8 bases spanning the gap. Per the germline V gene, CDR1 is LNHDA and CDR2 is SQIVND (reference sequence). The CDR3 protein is CASSIAVASTDTQYF. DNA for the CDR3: TGTGCCAGTAGTATAGCTGTTGCGAGCACAGATACGCAGTATTTT. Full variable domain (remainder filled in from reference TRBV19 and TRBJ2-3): DGGITQSPKYLFRKEGQNVTLSCEQNLNHDAMYWYRQDPGQGLRLIYYSQIVNDFQKGDIAEGYSVSREKKESFPLTVTSAQKNPTAFYLCASSIAVASTDTQYFGPGTRLTVL.

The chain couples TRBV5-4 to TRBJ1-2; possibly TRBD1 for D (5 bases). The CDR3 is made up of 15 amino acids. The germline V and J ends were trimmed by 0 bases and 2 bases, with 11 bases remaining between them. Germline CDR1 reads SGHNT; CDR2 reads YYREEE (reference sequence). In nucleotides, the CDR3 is TGTGCCAGCAGCTTGGATCGGGGACTGAACTATGGCTACACCTTC. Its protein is CASSLDRGLNYGYTF.

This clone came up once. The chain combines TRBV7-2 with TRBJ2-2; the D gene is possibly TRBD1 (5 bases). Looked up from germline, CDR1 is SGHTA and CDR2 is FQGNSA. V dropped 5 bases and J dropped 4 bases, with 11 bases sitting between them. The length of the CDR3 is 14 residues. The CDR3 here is CASSERGGTGELFF. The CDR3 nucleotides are TGTGCCAGCAGCGAAAGGGGTGGCACCGGGGAGCTGTTTTTT.

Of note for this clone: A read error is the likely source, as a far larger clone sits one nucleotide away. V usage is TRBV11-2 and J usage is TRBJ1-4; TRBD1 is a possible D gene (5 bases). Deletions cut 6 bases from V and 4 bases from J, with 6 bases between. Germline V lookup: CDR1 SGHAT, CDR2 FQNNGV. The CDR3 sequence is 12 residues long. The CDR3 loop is CASRGGNEKLFF. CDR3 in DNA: TGTGCCAGCAGGGGGGGTAATGAAAAACTGTTTTTT.

CDR3 nucleotides: TGTGCCTGGAGGGTACAGGATACCAGTGGGGAAGCTTTCTTT. Translating gives CAWRVQDTSGEAFF. The chain couples TRBV30 to TRBJ1-1; weak D call: TRBD1 (5 bases). The CDR3 has 14 residues. Trimming removed 3 bases at V and 8 bases at J, with 19 bases between. Germline lookup yields CDR1 GTSNPN and CDR2 SVGIG (reference sequence).